This record looks at one TCR beta chain sequence and its context. Its antigen specificity is not known. No base-level quality is on record; no much larger clone is a single base apart. The sample comes from a study of T cells in Graves' hyperthyroidism and ophthalmopathy (dated 2019 in TCRdb). Looking at the study overall: Peripheral blood samples were taken at the time of initial diagnosis, prior to any treatment. A discovery cohort of about a hundred patients, fewer than 50 with Graves' ophthalmopathy and 55 to 65 with stable Graves' hyperthyroidism, was used to find distinguishing TCR V-J signatures. An independent validation cohort of 18 to 20 hyperthyroidism patients and 17 patients who later progressed to ophthalmopathy tested prospective prediction of ophthalmopathy. The approximately 95 discovery patients were divided at random into training and test sets in a 7:3 ratio. In addition, the study compared T-cell repertoires in thyroid tissue and in blood from roughly 6 Graves' hyperthyroidism patients. After sampling, hyperthyroidism patients received methimazole starting at 30 mg daily, and ophthalmopathy patients received high-dose intravenous methylprednisolone. The paper reports TCR Vbeta CDR3 sequencing of about 140 peripheral blood samples: 40 to 45 ophthalmopathy, about 75 hyperthyroidism and around 17 progressor patients.

Results the study describes overall, beyond this receptor: Sample size was not statistically predetermined, and blinding of investigators to group allocation was not performed. In cross-validation, a model built on a 13 V-J signature told ophthalmopathy apart from stable hyperthyroidism with 87.88% sensitivity and around 83% specificity, and in testing the same model reached 80%/75%. In validation, progression to ophthalmopathy was predicted by the model with 70.59% sensitivity and 72.22% specificity, a median of 6.5 months before onset. Most expanded thyroid clonotypes (frequency above 0.001) were also detected in blood, a finding suggesting that blood repertoires may reflect thyroid immune responses.

After removal of 3 bases from V and 4 bases from J, the junction retains 8 bases not matched to a gene. For CDR1 and CDR2, the germline V gene (reference sequence) lists SEHNR and FQNEAQ. The CDR3 goes from the cysteine to the phenylalanine over 15 residues. Of the read, only the CDR3 DNA is kept; its 45 bases are in frame from base 1. A patient counted as having stable Graves' hyperthyroidism if no progression to ophthalmopathy occurred over 18 months of follow-up. The hyperthyroidism patients were between 18 and 65 years old and newly diagnosed, with a disease duration of less than 2 months. Exclusion was applied to patients with uncontrolled infections, other autoimmune diseases, pregnancy or lactation. Diagnoses were established on the basis of clinical symptoms, serum thyroxine and TRAb, thyroid ultrasound, and orbital computed tomography. Ficoll-Paque density gradient centrifugation was used to isolate PBMCs from 8.5 to 10 ml of fresh peripheral blood. Trizol reagent was used to extract total RNA, and RNA quality was then checked on an Agilent 2100 Bioanalyzer.

The TCR beta CDR3 regions were amplified from RNA transcripts. The TCR CDR3 was subjected to a first round of RT-PCR using the HTBI primer set and the Qiagen OneStep RT-PCR kit. Libraries were constructed in a second round of multiplex PCR, after which size selection and purification were carried out. The libraries were sequenced on an Illumina HiSeq2000 using paired-end 100 bp reads. In the source study's methods: SOAPnuke was used to process the raw data, throwing out any read that contained adapters or uncalled bases, had a mean Phred below 15, or lacked an exact constant-primer or identifier match. COPE v1.2.5 was used to merge the high-quality paired reads, and each unique nucleotide sequence was defined as a clonotype. MiTCR v1.1 was used to align the clonotypes against IMGT TRBV, TRBD and TRBJ reference segments. The analysis included only V-J combinations with a frequency above 0.0001, which together covered around 99% of the repertoires. A TCS score was defined as the ratio of F50 (clonal expansion) to E x V (chaos), with BLOSUM62-based TCRdist applied between CDR3 peptides within each V-J. Welch's t-statistics and random forest reduced around 510 V-J features to 10 to 15, which were used in a naive Bayes classifier (R e1071). Starting from the raw public reads, TCRdb applied fastp trimming at Q25, assembled clones with MiXCR and retained in-frame beta chains. When rows share a CDR3 protein, they turn into one entry using the most common DNA and genes. The V and J calls here are based on TCRdb, not the publication. The sample table shows about 400,000 distinct CDR3 sequences, and around 14% are seen once. The ten biggest clones cover over 25% of the sample.

The sequenced material came from blood. The sequence joins TRBV7-9 to TRBJ2-7, and 8 junctional nucleotides match TRBD2. The TCR comes from a woman under 40 with Graves' hyperthyroidism. The bases are TGTGCCAGCAGCTTTGCAAGCGGGGGCGAATACGAGCAGTACTTC. This sequence encodes CASSFASGGEYEQYF.